Listed below are T cell receptor beta chains from one sample, sequenced in a study of cytomegalovirus exposure and HLA in healthy donors. Produced via immunoSEQ multiplex PCR; TCRdb's table is partial and in-frame only. The sample lists more than 95,000 clones, 75% occurring once. What was sequenced was PBMCs. These receptors were collected from a woman aged 18 to 35 in good health and CMV-seronegative. Both conserved end residues are part of each CDR3. A D gene is named only where the DNA matches it firmly. The size field is filled for only some rows; it gives once, few, many or a size class.

CASSWTGGEQPQHF	.	TRBV6-1	TRBD1
CASSPGTSGGAYNEQFF	few	TRBV4-1	TRBD2
CAISESRTTNYGYTF	.	TRBV10-3	.
CASSLYRGLDTGELFF	.	TRBV7-6	TRBD1
CASSYSLGGRYGYTF	.	TRBV6-5	.
CASSLEVRRPEKAFF	.	TRBV5-4	.
CASSQIPRQGIPEAFF	few	TRBV5-1	TRBD1
CASSPRRLDRGRLQNTEAFF	once	TRBV5-1	TRBD1
CAWSLEAYNSPLHF	once	TRBV30	.
CSSFTGQTEAFF	.	TRBV7-9	TRBD1
CASSLSSQGASYEQYF	.	TRBV27	TRBD1
CASSEEGTGNQPQHF	.	TRBV2	TRBD1
CASSRGLSLRSYNEQFF	few	TRBV5-8	.
CASSLLAGEGEQFF	.	TRBV5-4	TRBD2
CASSLPRGETEAFF	.	TRBV28	TRBD1
CASSGGQGKTYGYTF	.	TRBV27	TRBD1
CSARGQETYGYTF	.	TRBV29-1	TRBD1